The entry below gives a single T cell receptor beta chain sequence along with its context. The antigen is not known. The source of the sample is a study of cytomegalovirus exposure and HLA in healthy donors. General study points: Accurate prediction of most subjects' HLA-A and HLA-B alleles from TCR beta sequences was reported.

Per germline, CDR1 SGHRS and CDR2 YFSETQ. This CDR3 is built from 16 residues. J gave up 2 bases and V 3 bases, and 6 bases lay outside the gene matches. Amplification used 60 Vbeta primers and 13 Jbeta primers. Using immunoSEQ multiplex PCR, the repertoire was profiled, and TCRdb retains in-frame clones only, with some absent. The repertoire holds 240,000 or so clones, with 82% as singletons. The chain has TRBV5-1 and TRBJ2-3, with 10 bases that match TRBD2. This receptor was obtained from a woman in her 40s in good health and CMV-seropositive. Source material: PBMCs. CDR3 residues: CASSSGLAAFTDTQYF. The CDR3 nucleotides read TGCGCCAGCAGCTCAGGACTAGCGGCTTTCACAGATACGCAGTATTTT.